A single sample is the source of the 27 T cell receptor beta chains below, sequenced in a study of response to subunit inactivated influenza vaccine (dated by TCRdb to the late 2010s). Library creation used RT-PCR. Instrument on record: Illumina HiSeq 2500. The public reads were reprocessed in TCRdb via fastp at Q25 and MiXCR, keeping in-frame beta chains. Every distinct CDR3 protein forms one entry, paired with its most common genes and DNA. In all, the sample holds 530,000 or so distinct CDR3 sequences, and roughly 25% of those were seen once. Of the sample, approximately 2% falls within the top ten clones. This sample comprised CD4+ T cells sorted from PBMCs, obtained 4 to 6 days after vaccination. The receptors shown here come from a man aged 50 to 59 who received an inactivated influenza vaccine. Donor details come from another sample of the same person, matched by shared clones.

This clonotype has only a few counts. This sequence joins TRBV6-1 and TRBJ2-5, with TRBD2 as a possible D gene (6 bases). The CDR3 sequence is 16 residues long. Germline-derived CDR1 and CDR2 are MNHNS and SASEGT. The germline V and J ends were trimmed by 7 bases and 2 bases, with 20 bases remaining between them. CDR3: CASTTRGRAGQETQYF. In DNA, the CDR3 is TGTGCCAGCACCACTCGGGGCAGGGCGGGGCAAGAGACCCAGTACTTC.

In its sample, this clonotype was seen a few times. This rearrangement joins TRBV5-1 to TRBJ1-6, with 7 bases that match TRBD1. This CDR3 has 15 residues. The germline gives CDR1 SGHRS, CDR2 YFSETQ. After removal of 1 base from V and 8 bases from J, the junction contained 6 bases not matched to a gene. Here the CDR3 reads CASSLTSGGHSPLHF. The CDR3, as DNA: TGCGCCAGCAGCTTGACCTCAGGGGGACATTCACCCCTCCACTTT.

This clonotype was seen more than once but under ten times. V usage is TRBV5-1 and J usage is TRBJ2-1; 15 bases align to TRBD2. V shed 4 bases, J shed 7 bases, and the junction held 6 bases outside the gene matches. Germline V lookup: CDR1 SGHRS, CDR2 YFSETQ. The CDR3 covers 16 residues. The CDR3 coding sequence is TGCGCCAGCAGCGTATGGACTAGCGGGAGGGTTAATGAGCAGTTCTTC. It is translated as CASSVWTSGRVNEQFF.

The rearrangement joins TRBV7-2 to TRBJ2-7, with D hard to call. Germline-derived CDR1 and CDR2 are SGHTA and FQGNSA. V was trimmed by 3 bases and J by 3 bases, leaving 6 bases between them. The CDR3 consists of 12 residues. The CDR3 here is CASSFDGYEQYF. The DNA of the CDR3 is TGTGCCAGCAGCTTCGACGGCTACGAGCAGTACTTC.

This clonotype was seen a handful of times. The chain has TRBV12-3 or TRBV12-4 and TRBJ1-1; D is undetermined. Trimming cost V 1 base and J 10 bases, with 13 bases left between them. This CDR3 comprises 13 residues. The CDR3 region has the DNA TGTGCCAGCAGTTTAGAAAGGGCCTCAACAGCTTTCTTT. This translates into CASSLERASTAFF.

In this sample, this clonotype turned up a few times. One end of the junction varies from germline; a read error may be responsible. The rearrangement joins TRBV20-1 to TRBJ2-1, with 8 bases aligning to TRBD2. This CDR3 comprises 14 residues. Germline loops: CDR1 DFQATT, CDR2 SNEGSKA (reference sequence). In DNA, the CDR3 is TGCAGCGCTATTCTAGCGGGTTCCTTCAATGAGCAGTTCTTC. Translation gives CSAILAGSFNEQFF.

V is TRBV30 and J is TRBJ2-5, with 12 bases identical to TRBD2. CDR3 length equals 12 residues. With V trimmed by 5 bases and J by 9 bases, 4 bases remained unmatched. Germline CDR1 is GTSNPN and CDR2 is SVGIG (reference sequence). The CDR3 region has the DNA TGTGCCTGGGTGACTAGCGGGAGATCCCAGTACTTC. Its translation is CAWVTSGRSQYF. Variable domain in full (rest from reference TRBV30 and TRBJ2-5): SQTIHQWPATLVQPVGSPLSLECTVEGTSNPNLYWYRQAAGRGLQLLFYSVGIGQISSEVPQNLSASRPQDRQFILSSKKLLLSDSGFYLCAWVTSGRSQYFGPGTRLLVL.

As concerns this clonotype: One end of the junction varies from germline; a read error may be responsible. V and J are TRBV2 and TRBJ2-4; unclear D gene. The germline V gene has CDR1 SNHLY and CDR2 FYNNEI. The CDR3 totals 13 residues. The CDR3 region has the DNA TGTGACAGCAGTGATTTCAGAAGCGACATTCAGTACTTC. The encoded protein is CDSSDFRSDIQYF.

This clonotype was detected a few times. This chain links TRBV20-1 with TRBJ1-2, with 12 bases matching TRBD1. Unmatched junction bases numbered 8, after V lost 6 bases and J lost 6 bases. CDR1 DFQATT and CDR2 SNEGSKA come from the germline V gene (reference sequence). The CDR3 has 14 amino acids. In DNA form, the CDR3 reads TGCAGTGCCGAGGGACAGGGGGCGCTGGATGGCTACACCTTC. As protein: CSAEGQGALDGYTF.

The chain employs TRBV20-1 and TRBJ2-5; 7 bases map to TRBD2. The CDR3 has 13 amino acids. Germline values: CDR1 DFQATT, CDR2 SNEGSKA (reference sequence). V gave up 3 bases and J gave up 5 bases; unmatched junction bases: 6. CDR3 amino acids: CSASPRRGETQYF. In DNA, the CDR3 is TGCAGTGCTAGTCCCAGGCGGGGGGAGACCCAGTACTTC.

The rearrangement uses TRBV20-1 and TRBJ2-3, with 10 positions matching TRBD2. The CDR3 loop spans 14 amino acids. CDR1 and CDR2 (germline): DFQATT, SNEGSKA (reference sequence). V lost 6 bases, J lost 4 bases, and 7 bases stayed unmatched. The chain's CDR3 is CSANSGGRSDTQYF. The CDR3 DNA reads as TGCAGTGCAAATAGCGGGGGGAGGTCAGATACGCAGTATTTT.

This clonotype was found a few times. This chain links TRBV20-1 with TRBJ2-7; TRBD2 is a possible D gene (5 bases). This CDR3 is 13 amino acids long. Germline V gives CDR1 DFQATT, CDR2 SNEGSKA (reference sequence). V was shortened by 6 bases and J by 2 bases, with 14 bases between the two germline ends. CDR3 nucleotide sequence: TGCAGTGCCCCGGACTCACAGACCTACGAGCAGTACTTC. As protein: CSAPDSQTYEQYF.

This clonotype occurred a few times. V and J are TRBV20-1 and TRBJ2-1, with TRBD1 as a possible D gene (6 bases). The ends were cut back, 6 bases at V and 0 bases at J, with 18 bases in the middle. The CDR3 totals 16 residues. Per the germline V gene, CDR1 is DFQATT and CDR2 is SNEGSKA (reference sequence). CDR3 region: CSAPGGGTISYNEQFF. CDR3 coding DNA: TGCAGTGCCCCCGGAGGTGGGACAATCTCCTACAATGAGCAGTTCTTC.

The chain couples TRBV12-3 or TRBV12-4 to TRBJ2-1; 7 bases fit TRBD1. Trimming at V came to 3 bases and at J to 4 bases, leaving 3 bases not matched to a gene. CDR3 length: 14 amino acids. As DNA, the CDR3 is TGTGCCAGCAGTTTTCAGGACAGGTACAATGAGCAGTTCTTC. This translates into CASSFQDRYNEQFF.

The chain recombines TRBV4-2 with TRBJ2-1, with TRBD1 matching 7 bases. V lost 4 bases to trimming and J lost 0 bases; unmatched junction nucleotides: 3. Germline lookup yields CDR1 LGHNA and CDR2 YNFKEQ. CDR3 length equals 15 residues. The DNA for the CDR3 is TGTGCCAGCAGCCCTGGGGACAGCTCCTACAATGAGCAGTTCTTC. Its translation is CASSPGDSSYNEQFF.

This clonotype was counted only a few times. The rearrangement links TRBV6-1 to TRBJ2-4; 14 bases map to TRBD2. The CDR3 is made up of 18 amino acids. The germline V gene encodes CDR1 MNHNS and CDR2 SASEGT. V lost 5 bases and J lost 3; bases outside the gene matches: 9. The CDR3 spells CASSRGTSGRRGKNIQYF. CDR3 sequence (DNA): TGTGCCAGCAGTAGGGGGACTAGCGGGAGAAGGGGCAAAAACATTCAGTACTTC.

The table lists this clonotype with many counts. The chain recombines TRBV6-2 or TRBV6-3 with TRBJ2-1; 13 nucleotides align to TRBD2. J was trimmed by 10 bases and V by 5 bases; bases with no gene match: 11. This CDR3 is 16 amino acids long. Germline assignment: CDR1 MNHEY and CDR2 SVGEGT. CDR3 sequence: CASSRLTSGRAREQFF. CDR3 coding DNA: TGTGCCAGCAGTCGATTAACTAGCGGGAGGGCCCGAGAGCAGTTCTTC.

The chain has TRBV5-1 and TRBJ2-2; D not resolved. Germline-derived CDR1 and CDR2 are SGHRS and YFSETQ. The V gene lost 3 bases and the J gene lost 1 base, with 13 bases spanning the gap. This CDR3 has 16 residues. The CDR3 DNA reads TGCGCCAGCAGCTCCGCAAGCTCAGGGAACACCGGGGAGCTGTTTTTT. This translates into CASSSASSGNTGELFF.

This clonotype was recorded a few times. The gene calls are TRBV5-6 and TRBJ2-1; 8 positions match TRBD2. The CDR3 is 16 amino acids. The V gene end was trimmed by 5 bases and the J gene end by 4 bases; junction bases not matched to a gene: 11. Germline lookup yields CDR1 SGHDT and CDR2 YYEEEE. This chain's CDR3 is CASSREGTARYNEQFF. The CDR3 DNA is TGTGCCAGCAGTCGGGAGGGGACTGCAAGATACAATGAGCAGTTCTTC.

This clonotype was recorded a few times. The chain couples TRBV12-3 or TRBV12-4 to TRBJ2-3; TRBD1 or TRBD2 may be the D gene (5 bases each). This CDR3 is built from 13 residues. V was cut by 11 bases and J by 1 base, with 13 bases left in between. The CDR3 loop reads CALAGAGTDTQYF. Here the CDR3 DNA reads TGTGCCCTTGCCGGGGCGGGCACAGATACGCAGTATTTT.

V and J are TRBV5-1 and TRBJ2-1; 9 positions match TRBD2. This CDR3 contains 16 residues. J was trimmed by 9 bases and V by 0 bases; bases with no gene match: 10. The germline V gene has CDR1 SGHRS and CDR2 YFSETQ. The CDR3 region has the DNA TGCGCCAGCAGCTTGGCCGGAGCGGGGGGAGGGGGTGAGCAGTTCTTC. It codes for CASSLAGAGGGGEQFF.

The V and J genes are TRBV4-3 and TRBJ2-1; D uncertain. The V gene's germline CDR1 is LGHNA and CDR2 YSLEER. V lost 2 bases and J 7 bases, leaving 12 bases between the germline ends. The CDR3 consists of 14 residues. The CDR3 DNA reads TGCGCCAGCAGCCAAAAGACTCTTCAAAATGAGCAGTTCTTC. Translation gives CASSQKTLQNEQFF.

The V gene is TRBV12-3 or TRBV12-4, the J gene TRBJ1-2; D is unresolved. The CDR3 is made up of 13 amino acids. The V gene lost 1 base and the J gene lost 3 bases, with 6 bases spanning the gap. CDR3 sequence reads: CASSLGIYYGYTF. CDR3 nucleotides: TGTGCCAGCAGTTTAGGGATTTACTATGGCTACACCTTC.

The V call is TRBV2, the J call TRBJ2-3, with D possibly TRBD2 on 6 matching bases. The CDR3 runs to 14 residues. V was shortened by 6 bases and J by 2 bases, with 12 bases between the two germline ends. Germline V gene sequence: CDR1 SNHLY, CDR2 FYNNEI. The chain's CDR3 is CASRLLANTDTQYF. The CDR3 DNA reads TGTGCCAGCAGGCTCCTAGCGAACACAGATACGCAGTATTTT.

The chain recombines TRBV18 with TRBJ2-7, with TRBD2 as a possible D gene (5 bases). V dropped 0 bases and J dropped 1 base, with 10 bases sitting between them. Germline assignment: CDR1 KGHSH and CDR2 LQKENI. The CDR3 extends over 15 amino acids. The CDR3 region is CASSPPSGSSYEQYF. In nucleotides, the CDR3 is TGTGCCAGCTCACCACCCAGCGGTTCGTCCTACGAGCAGTACTTC.

The CDR3 region is CASSPGGVAPQETQYF. CDR3 coding DNA: TGTGCCAGCAGCCCTGGGGGGGTAGCACCACAAGAGACCCAGTACTTC. V and J are TRBV12-3 or TRBV12-4 and TRBJ2-5; 7 nucleotides align to TRBD2. Trimming cost V 6 bases and J 2 bases; bases outside gene matches: 12. The length of the CDR3 is 16 residues.

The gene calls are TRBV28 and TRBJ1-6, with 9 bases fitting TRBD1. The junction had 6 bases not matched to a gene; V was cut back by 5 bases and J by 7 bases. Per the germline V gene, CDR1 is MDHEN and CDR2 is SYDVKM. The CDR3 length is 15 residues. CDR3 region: CASSRWTGENSPLHF. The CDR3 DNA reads TGTGCCAGCAGTCGATGGACAGGGGAGAATTCACCCCTCCACTTT. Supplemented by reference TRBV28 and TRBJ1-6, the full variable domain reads DVKVTQSSRYLVKRTGEKVFLECVQDMDHENMFWYRQDPGLGLRLIYFSYDVKMKEKGDIPEGYSVSREKKERFSLILESASTNQTSMYLCASSRWTGENSPLHFGNGTRLTVT.